These T cell receptor beta chains were read from a single sample in a study of shared clonotypes between healthy human individuals. The method was immunoSEQ multiplex PCR; TCRdb's version includes in-frame clones alone and lacks a portion of them. The sample shows roughly 1.4 million clones, about 98.5% of them seen only once. Sequencing was done on a sample of naive CD4+ T cells sorted from blood. Receptors were obtained from a man between 25 and 39 years old in good health. The CDR3 runs from the conserved cysteine through the conserved F or W. Each record gives: clone size, J gene, V gene, D gene, CDR3 length, CDR3 DNA, CDR3 protein. D genes are given only for firm matches. The listing skips clone size in some rows; elsewhere it reads once, few, many or a size class.

clone_size: NA; j_call: TRBJ1-1; v_call: TRBV27; d_call: TRBD1; cdr3_length: 19; cdr3_nt: TGTGCCAGCACAAGGACAGGGGGCGCGGGATGGCTAGTGAACACTGAAGCTTTCTTT; cdr3_aa: CASTRTGGAGWLVNTEAFF
clone_size: NA; j_call: TRBJ2-3; v_call: TRBV27; d_call: TRBD2; cdr3_length: 16; cdr3_nt: TGTGCCAGCAGACCGATTAGCGGGACAAGCACAGATACGCAGTATTTT; cdr3_aa: CASRPISGTSTDTQYF
clone_size: NA; j_call: TRBJ1-1; v_call: TRBV15; d_call: NA; cdr3_length: 15; cdr3_nt: TGTGCCACCAGCAGAGGCCGGTCTTTGAACACTGAAGCTTTCTTT; cdr3_aa: CATSRGRSLNTEAFF
clone_size: NA; j_call: TRBJ2-7; v_call: TRBV14; d_call: NA; cdr3_length: 14; cdr3_nt: TGTGCCAGCAGCCATTCCGGGACTTTCTACGAGCAGTACTTC; cdr3_aa: CASSHSGTFYEQYF
clone_size: NA; j_call: TRBJ2-1; v_call: TRBV15; d_call: NA; cdr3_length: 12; cdr3_nt: TGTGCCACCAGCAGAGCGGGCAATGAGCAGTTCTTC; cdr3_aa: CATSRAGNEQFF
clone_size: NA; j_call: TRBJ1-2; v_call: TRBV5-5; d_call: NA; cdr3_length: 15; cdr3_nt: TGTGCCAGCAGCTTCAGGACGGCTACTAACTATGGCTACACCTTC; cdr3_aa: CASSFRTATNYGYTF
clone_size: NA; j_call: TRBJ2-6; v_call: TRBV28; d_call: NA; cdr3_length: 17; cdr3_nt: TGTGCCAGCAGTTTCCCGGGACGGATCTCTGGGGCCAACGTCCTGACTTTC; cdr3_aa: CASSFPGRISGANVLTF
clone_size: NA; j_call: TRBJ2-1; v_call: TRBV28; d_call: NA; cdr3_length: 15; cdr3_nt: TGTGCCAGCAGTTTGTGGAGGGAAAGGGGCAATGAGCAGTTCTTC; cdr3_aa: CASSLWRERGNEQFF
clone_size: NA; j_call: TRBJ2-1; v_call: TRBV28; d_call: TRBD2; cdr3_length: 16; cdr3_nt: TGTGCCAGCAGTTTGTTAGGCGGGAGGCCCTACAATGAGCAGTTCTTC; cdr3_aa: CASSLLGGRPYNEQFF
clone_size: NA; j_call: TRBJ1-2; v_call: TRBV27; d_call: NA; cdr3_length: 14; cdr3_nt: TGTGCCAGCAGCTTCATCCCCACTAACTATGGCTACACCTTC; cdr3_aa: CASSFIPTNYGYTF
clone_size: NA; j_call: TRBJ2-1; v_call: TRBV7-2; d_call: NA; cdr3_length: 14; cdr3_nt: TGTGCCAGCAGCCCCCGGGGCCTTAGGAATGAGCAGTTCTTC; cdr3_aa: CASSPRGLRNEQFF
clone_size: NA; j_call: TRBJ1-1; v_call: TRBV5-1; d_call: TRBD1; cdr3_length: 14; cdr3_nt: TGCGCCAGCCGAGGACAGGGGGCAAGTACTGAAGCTTTCTTT; cdr3_aa: CASRGQGASTEAFF
clone_size: NA; j_call: TRBJ1-1; v_call: TRBV30; d_call: TRBD1; cdr3_length: 15; cdr3_nt: TGTGCCTGGCTATACTCGACAGGGAGGAACACTGAAGCTTTCTTT; cdr3_aa: CAWLYSTGRNTEAFF
clone_size: NA; j_call: TRBJ2-7; v_call: TRBV5-6; d_call: NA; cdr3_length: 12; cdr3_nt: TGTGCCAGCAGCTCCCCCTTTTACGAGCAGTACTTC; cdr3_aa: CASSSPFYEQYF
clone_size: NA; j_call: TRBJ1-1; v_call: TRBV7-9; d_call: NA; cdr3_length: 16; cdr3_nt: TGTGCCAGCAGCTCGAAATCAGGGGCCAGGAACACTGAAGCTTTCTTT; cdr3_aa: CASSSKSGARNTEAFF
clone_size: NA; j_call: TRBJ1-5; v_call: TRBV5-8; d_call: NA; cdr3_length: 16; cdr3_nt: TGTGCCAGCAGCTGGGGACATCTGGGGGGGAATCAGCCCCAGCATTTT; cdr3_aa: CASSWGHLGGNQPQHF
clone_size: NA; j_call: TRBJ1-1; v_call: TRBV9; d_call: NA; cdr3_length: 14; cdr3_nt: TGTGCCAGCAGCGTCGGGGAGCACTACACTGAAGCTTTCTTT; cdr3_aa: CASSVGEHYTEAFF
clone_size: NA; j_call: TRBJ2-7; v_call: TRBV18; d_call: TRBD2; cdr3_length: 15; cdr3_nt: TGTGCCAGCTCACCACGGACTAGCGGGATCCACGAGCAGTACTTC; cdr3_aa: CASSPRTSGIHEQYF
clone_size: NA; j_call: TRBJ2-7; v_call: TRBV30; d_call: NA; cdr3_length: 15; cdr3_nt: TGTGCCTGGAGTGTACTAGGGGGGAGGACCTACGAGCAGTACTTC; cdr3_aa: CAWSVLGGRTYEQYF
clone_size: NA; j_call: TRBJ2-1; v_call: TRBV2; d_call: NA; cdr3_length: 12; cdr3_nt: TGTGCCAGCAGTACCATTGGGTATGAGCAGTTCTTC; cdr3_aa: CASSTIGYEQFF
clone_size: NA; j_call: TRBJ2-7; v_call: TRBV29-1; d_call: TRBD2; cdr3_length: 16; cdr3_nt: TGCAGCGTTGGAATGGGACTAGCGGGCAGCTCCTACGAGCAGTACTTC; cdr3_aa: CSVGMGLAGSSYEQYF
clone_size: NA; j_call: TRBJ2-7; v_call: TRBV7-9; d_call: NA; cdr3_length: 13; cdr3_nt: TGTGCCAGCAGCGCTCGGACAGCCTACGAGCAGTACTTC; cdr3_aa: CASSARTAYEQYF
clone_size: NA; j_call: TRBJ1-2; v_call: TRBV28; d_call: TRBD1; cdr3_length: 13; cdr3_nt: TGTGCCAGCAGATTGGGACAGAACTATGGCTACACCTTC; cdr3_aa: CASRLGQNYGYTF
clone_size: NA; j_call: TRBJ1-2; v_call: TRBV28; d_call: NA; cdr3_length: 15; cdr3_nt: TGTGCCAGCAGTTTTGAGGGGCCGGTCGGCTATGGCTACACCTTC; cdr3_aa: CASSFEGPVGYGYTF
clone_size: NA; j_call: TRBJ2-5; v_call: TRBV6-6; d_call: TRBD2; cdr3_length: 16; cdr3_nt: TGTGCCAGCAGCCAATTACTAGCGGGAGGGCTAAAGACCCAGTACTTC; cdr3_aa: CASSQLLAGGLKTQYF
clone_size: once; j_call: TRBJ2-7; v_call: TRBV4-3; d_call: NA; cdr3_length: 14; cdr3_nt: TGCGCCAGCAGCCAAGAACTACAGAGCTACGAGCAGTACTTC; cdr3_aa: CASSQELQSYEQYF
clone_size: NA; j_call: TRBJ2-1; v_call: TRBV5-1; d_call: NA; cdr3_length: 15; cdr3_nt: TGCGCCAGCAGCTTGGACTATCCCCCCTTCGGTGAGCAGTTCTTC; cdr3_aa: CASSLDYPPFGEQFF
clone_size: NA; j_call: TRBJ2-1; v_call: TRBV10-1; d_call: TRBD2; cdr3_length: 16; cdr3_nt: TGCGCCAGCAGCCGGGGGCTAGCGGGATTCGACGATGAGCAGTTCTTC; cdr3_aa: CASSRGLAGFDDEQFF
clone_size: NA; j_call: TRBJ1-1; v_call: TRBV7-2; d_call: NA; cdr3_length: 16; cdr3_nt: TGTGCCAGCAGCTTAGCGGTATACCCGAGGAACACTGAAGCTTTCTTT; cdr3_aa: CASSLAVYPRNTEAFF
clone_size: NA; j_call: TRBJ2-1; v_call: TRBV27; d_call: NA; cdr3_length: 15; cdr3_nt: TGTGCCAGCAGTGGAAGGAAGGTCTCCTACAATGAGCAGTTCTTC; cdr3_aa: CASSGRKVSYNEQFF
clone_size: NA; j_call: TRBJ2-3; v_call: TRBV6-5; d_call: NA; cdr3_length: 12; cdr3_nt: TGTGCCAGCAGCCGGGGTCCAGATACGCAGTATTTT; cdr3_aa: CASSRGPDTQYF
clone_size: NA; j_call: TRBJ2-7; v_call: TRBV29-1; d_call: TRBD1; cdr3_length: 13; cdr3_nt: TGCAGCGTCTATGGACAGGGGGCCTACGAGCAGTACTTC; cdr3_aa: CSVYGQGAYEQYF
clone_size: NA; j_call: TRBJ2-3; v_call: TRBV13; d_call: TRBD2; cdr3_length: 18; cdr3_nt: TGTGCCAGCAGCTTATTGGGAACACTAGCGGGATCCACAGATACGCAGTATTTT; cdr3_aa: CASSLLGTLAGSTDTQYF
clone_size: NA; j_call: TRBJ2-6; v_call: TRBV9; d_call: NA; cdr3_length: 15; cdr3_nt: TGTGCCAGCAGCACACGGACGTCTGGGGCCAACGTCCTGACTTTC; cdr3_aa: CASSTRTSGANVLTF
clone_size: NA; j_call: TRBJ2-1; v_call: TRBV6-5; d_call: NA; cdr3_length: 13; cdr3_nt: TGTGCCAGCAGTTACTCTGCCCACAATGAGCAGTTCTTC; cdr3_aa: CASSYSAHNEQFF
clone_size: NA; j_call: TRBJ2-5; v_call: TRBV29-1; d_call: NA; cdr3_length: 12; cdr3_nt: TGCAGCGTTGTTTCTCAGAGAGAGACCCAGTACTTC; cdr3_aa: CSVVSQRETQYF
clone_size: NA; j_call: TRBJ2-2; v_call: TRBV18; d_call: TRBD2; cdr3_length: 17; cdr3_nt: TGTGCCAGCTCACCAAGGACTAGCGGCGCGAACACCGGGGAGCTGTTTTTT; cdr3_aa: CASSPRTSGANTGELFF
clone_size: once; j_call: TRBJ2-1; v_call: TRBV7-9; d_call: NA; cdr3_length: 13; cdr3_nt: TGTGCCAGCAGCTCAATACCGGACACTGAGCAGTTCTTC; cdr3_aa: CASSSIPDTEQFF
clone_size: NA; j_call: TRBJ2-7; v_call: TRBV11-2; d_call: NA; cdr3_length: 13; cdr3_nt: TGTGCCAGCAGCTCCCTAAGGGTGAGGGAGCAGTACTTC; cdr3_aa: CASSSLRVREQYF
clone_size: NA; j_call: TRBJ1-1; v_call: TRBV9; d_call: NA; cdr3_length: 13; cdr3_nt: TGTGCCAGCGACCGGGCGGGGGTCACTGAAGCTTTCTTT; cdr3_aa: CASDRAGVTEAFF
clone_size: NA; j_call: TRBJ1-2; v_call: TRBV5-1; d_call: NA; cdr3_length: 13; cdr3_nt: TGCGCCAGCAGCTTGGGGTTGAGCTATGGCTACACCTTC; cdr3_aa: CASSLGLSYGYTF
clone_size: once; j_call: TRBJ1-2; v_call: TRBV25-1; d_call: NA; cdr3_length: 14; cdr3_nt: TGTGCCAGCAGTGAACAAAACTTGTTCTATGGCTACACCTTC; cdr3_aa: CASSEQNLFYGYTF
clone_size: NA; j_call: TRBJ2-2; v_call: TRBV7-6; d_call: NA; cdr3_length: 15; cdr3_nt: TGTGCCAGCAGCTTAGTGGTCTCGGGCACCGGGGAGCTGTTTTTT; cdr3_aa: CASSLVVSGTGELFF
clone_size: NA; j_call: TRBJ1-1; v_call: TRBV6-1; d_call: NA; cdr3_length: 13; cdr3_nt: TGTGCCAGCAGGAGGGGAACCCTCACTGAAGCTTTCTTT; cdr3_aa: CASRRGTLTEAFF
clone_size: NA; j_call: TRBJ2-7; v_call: TRBV14; d_call: TRBD2; cdr3_length: 15; cdr3_nt: TGTGCCAGCAGCCAAGAAACTAGCGAGTCCTACGAGCAGTACTTC; cdr3_aa: CASSQETSESYEQYF
clone_size: NA; j_call: TRBJ2-7; v_call: TRBV27; d_call: TRBD2; cdr3_length: 16; cdr3_nt: TGTGCCAGCAGTTTACGACTAGCGGGACGAACCTACGAGCAGTACTTC; cdr3_aa: CASSLRLAGRTYEQYF
clone_size: NA; j_call: TRBJ2-7; v_call: TRBV6-5; d_call: NA; cdr3_length: 14; cdr3_nt: TGTGCCAGCAGTTACTCTAACAGCCGGAGCGAGCAGTACTTC; cdr3_aa: CASSYSNSRSEQYF
clone_size: NA; j_call: TRBJ2-7; v_call: TRBV27; d_call: TRBD2; cdr3_length: 14; cdr3_nt: TGTGCCAGCAGTAAACTAGCGGATGCCTACGAGCAGTACTTC; cdr3_aa: CASSKLADAYEQYF
clone_size: NA; j_call: TRBJ2-7; v_call: TRBV6-6; d_call: NA; cdr3_length: 14; cdr3_nt: TGTGCCAGCAGCCCTTTCATACTAACCTACGAGCAGTACTTC; cdr3_aa: CASSPFILTYEQYF
clone_size: NA; j_call: TRBJ2-2; v_call: TRBV5-1; d_call: TRBD2; cdr3_length: 16; cdr3_nt: TGCGCCAGCAGCTCCCTCGGGGGGGCTCCCACCGGGGAGCTGTTTTTT; cdr3_aa: CASSSLGGAPTGELFF
clone_size: NA; j_call: TRBJ2-7; v_call: TRBV18; d_call: NA; cdr3_length: 13; cdr3_nt: TGTGCCAGCTCACTCGGGGTTTCGGCCGAGCAGTACTTC; cdr3_aa: CASSLGVSAEQYF
clone_size: NA; j_call: TRBJ2-5; v_call: TRBV25-1; d_call: TRBD1; cdr3_length: 14; cdr3_nt: TGTGCCAGCAGACCGCAGGGGGCTGGGGAGACCCAGTACTTC; cdr3_aa: CASRPQGAGETQYF
clone_size: NA; j_call: TRBJ2-1; v_call: TRBV7-9; d_call: TRBD2; cdr3_length: 17; cdr3_nt: TGTGCCAGCAGCTTAGGTGGTCTAGCGGGAGAAATCAATGAGCAGTTCTTC; cdr3_aa: CASSLGGLAGEINEQFF
clone_size: NA; j_call: TRBJ2-2; v_call: TRBV7-7; d_call: NA; cdr3_length: 15; cdr3_nt: TGTGCTAGCAGCTTAGGGGCTGCGAACACCGGGGAGCTGTTTTTT; cdr3_aa: CASSLGAANTGELFF
clone_size: NA; j_call: TRBJ1-4; v_call: TRBV7-9; d_call: TRBD1; cdr3_length: 15; cdr3_nt: TGTGCCAGCAGCTCCAGGGGGGCAACTAATGAAAAACTGTTTTTT; cdr3_aa: CASSSRGATNEKLFF
clone_size: NA; j_call: TRBJ2-1; v_call: TRBV11-2; d_call: TRBD1; cdr3_length: 14; cdr3_nt: TGTGCCAGCAGCTTAGAAGACAGGGTGAATGAGCAGTTCTTC; cdr3_aa: CASSLEDRVNEQFF
clone_size: NA; j_call: TRBJ2-3; v_call: TRBV2; d_call: NA; cdr3_length: 15; cdr3_nt: TGTGCCAACTCCCTTGGCGGATCTAGCACAGATACGCAGTATTTT; cdr3_aa: CANSLGGSSTDTQYF
clone_size: NA; j_call: TRBJ2-1; v_call: TRBV19; d_call: TRBD2; cdr3_length: 16; cdr3_nt: TGTGCCAGTAGTATAGAAACTAGCGGGAGTACAAATGAGCAGTTCTTC; cdr3_aa: CASSIETSGSTNEQFF
clone_size: NA; j_call: TRBJ2-2; v_call: TRBV5-1; d_call: NA; cdr3_length: 14; cdr3_nt: TGCGCCAGCAGCATCTATGGGACGACCGGGGAGCTGTTTTTT; cdr3_aa: CASSIYGTTGELFF